This T cell receptor beta chain was recorded in a study of cytomegalovirus exposure and HLA in healthy donors. Study-wide results and limits: Most likely, a cluster of highly shared sequence variants arose as a sequencing artifact.

Turning to this clone: Its antigen is as yet unknown.

Germline loops: CDR1 MNHEY, CDR2 SMNVEV (reference sequence). The CDR3 has 13 amino acids. J gave up 3 bases and V 5 bases, and 2 bases lay outside the gene matches. The PCR made use of 60 Vbeta and 13 Jbeta primers. Produced via immunoSEQ multiplex PCR; TCRdb's table is partial and in-frame only. The top ten hold more than 4% of the sample, which has about 110,000 clones, 70% to 85% seen once. The rearrangement uses TRBV27 and TRBJ1-2, with 8 positions matching TRBD1. This TCR was recovered from a male donor in good health and CMV-seronegative. Sequenced input: PBMCs. CDR3 protein: CASSGQGDYGYTF. CDR3 coding DNA: TGTGCCAGCAGTGGACAGGGTGACTATGGCTACACCTTC.